Given below is one T cell receptor (beta chain) in context. What it binds is not known. Data came from immunoSEQ multiplex PCR; TCRdb stores just in-frame clones and leaves some out. The repertoire includes almost 55,000 clones, approximately 79% of them detected once, and roughly 10% sits in the top ten. This record belongs to a study of T cell responses to AZD1222 COVID-19 vaccine. CDR3 size: 15 residues. V lost 4 bases to trimming and J lost 7 bases; unmatched junction nucleotides: 13. Germline V gene sequence: CDR1 SGDLS, CDR2 YYNGEE. Overall study findings and caveats: Donor demographics were predominantly white British with a female majority; clonal diversity may be underestimated.

This sample comprised peripheral blood, obtained on day 0 of AZD1222 vaccination. The rearrangement uses TRBV9 and TRBJ1-1, with TRBD1 identical over 7 bases. The source is an adult in good health. CDR3 residues: CASSRRRTGPREAFF. The CDR3 DNA follows: TGTGCCAGCAGCAGACGACGGACAGGCCCTCGTGAAGCTTTCTTT.